This paragraph reports one T cell receptor beta chain. This clonotype was recorded many times. Its antigen target is currently unknown. The record has no base qualities; no much larger clone is one base away. Cut back by 1 base and 4 bases, the V and J ends lie 13 bases apart. Based on the germline V gene (reference sequence), the CDR1 and CDR2 sequences are DFQATT and SNEGSKA. From the cysteine through the phenylalanine, the CDR3 covers 14 amino acids. Only the CDR3 DNA stays, 42 bases, in frame from base 1. These data are taken from a study of early T cells in non-severe SARS-CoV-2 infection (dated by TCRdb to about 2021). Study-wide context: Because TCR sequencing relied on bulk RNA taken from unsorted whole blood, pairing of alpha and beta chains was not possible.

Paper-wide results and their limitations: Matching against VDJdb was skewed toward anti-spike CD8 responses, likely underestimated virus-specific expansions, and missed private and CD4 specificities.

Library generation was performed with 5' RACE. The reads were generated on a NextSeq 500. Unique molecular identifiers were attached to individual cDNA molecules in the TCR library protocol so that sequencing error and PCR bias could be corrected. Both TCR alpha and beta chains were sequenced, and tight co-correlation was observed between alpha and beta sequence abundances in each sample. The source study handled its data this way. V gene, J gene and CDR3 annotation of TCR sequences was performed with Decombinator V4. Expanded TCRs were defined as changing significantly between any two time points under a Poisson model with p below 0.0001. TCR abundances were normalised to the total number of TCRs sequenced per sample and expressed as counts per million. TRAV1-2 paired with TRAJ12, TRAJ20 or TRAJ33 defined MAIT TCRs, while TRAV10 paired with TRAJ18 defined iNKT TCRs. VDJdb, accessed 1 November 2021, was searched for CMV, EBV and SARS-CoV-2 annotated TCRs, with TCRs annotated for multiple antigens excluded. TCRdb ran its own pipeline on the public reads, namely fastp trimming at Q25 and MiXCR clone calling, and kept in-frame beta chains. CDR3 protein duplicates are merged, each entry listing the most common genes and DNA. TCRdb, rather than the study authors, made the V and J calls. Present in this sample are approximately 50,000 distinct CDR3 sequences, 9.3% of which were seen just once. About 15% of the sample goes to the ten largest clones.

The study was a case-control design nested within a healthcare worker cohort in London, UK, with weekly nasopharyngeal swab PCR tests and blood sampling. Healthcare workers were enrolled in the week of the UK lockdown, from 23 to 31 March 2020, and were followed every week for up to roughly 16 weeks. This chain is built from TRBV20-1 and TRBJ1-1; the D region possibly corresponds to TRBD1 (6 bases align). Sequences were obtained from whole blood. This TCR derives from an adult who was a healthcare worker with PCR-confirmed SARS-CoV-2 infection or an uninfected control (not recorded which). The DNA is as follows: TGCAGTGCTAGAGTTCCAGGGGCGTTCACTGAAGCTTTCTTT. Its protein is CSARVPGAFTEAFF.